Presented here are 24 T cell receptor beta chains from one specimen sequenced in a study of Ad26.COV2.S vaccination and SARS-CoV-2 variants (dated by TCRdb to the early 2020s). Library preparation employed the immunoSEQ multiplex PCR assay. TCRdb retrieved this table from immuneACCESS and kept in-frame rearrangements only. Not all clones are present; in checked studies, unresolved V genes account for under half, and no reason is known for the remainder. This sample has fewer than 800,000 clones in its table, and more than 70% of those were observed once. The ten most abundant clones make up approximately 1.5% of the sample. What the treatment or condition label conveys for this sample: 19 received Ad26.COV2.S at low or high dose, single or two shots; roughly five received placebo; per-sample allocation not given. For vaccine and placebo recipients, the sequenced repertoires came from samples collected on day 63 after the first injection.

This sample comprised peripheral blood, obtained in a trial of Ad26.COV2.S vaccine versus placebo. The receptors here all came from a person aged 18-60 years who received the Ad26.COV2.S COVID-19 vaccine or a placebo.

CDR3 sequence (DNA): TGTGCCAGCACACTAGCGGGAGTCACCTACGAGCAGTACTTC. It is translated as CASTLAGVTYEQYF. The gene calls are TRBV2 and TRBJ2-7, with 11 bases identical to TRBD2. The germline CDR1 and CDR2 sequences are SNHLY and FYNNEI. This CDR3 region has 14 residues. V lost 7 bases to trimming and J lost 2 bases; unmatched junction nucleotides: 4.

This clone was recorded once. The chain links TRBV30 to TRBJ1-4, with a tentative D call TRBD1 (5 bases). The V gene's germline CDR1 is GTSNPN and CDR2 SVGIG (reference sequence). V was pared by 2 bases and J by 0 bases, with 10 bases between. The CDR3 covers 15 residues. CDR3 sequence reads: CAWSLPTATNEKLFF. CDR3 nucleotide sequence: TGTGCCTGGAGTCTACCGACAGCAACTAATGAAAAACTGTTTTTT.

J is TRBJ2-5 and V is TRBV5-1, with 9 bases aligning to TRBD1. Germline V gene sequence: CDR1 SGHRS, CDR2 YFSETQ. The length of the CDR3 is 16 residues. Trimming at V came to 4 bases and at J to 1 base, leaving 8 bases not matched to a gene. DNA of the CDR3: TGCGCCAGCAGCCTCGGACAGGGGTCAACCCAAGAGACCCAGTACTTC. Protein sequence: CASSLGQGSTQETQYF.

The V gene is TRBV20-1, the J gene TRBJ2-5; 16 bases are shared with TRBD2. J was trimmed by 1 base and V by 3 bases; bases with no gene match: 17. Looked up from germline, CDR1 is DFQATT and CDR2 is SNEGSKA (reference sequence). The CDR3 length is 21 residues. CDR3 bases: TGCAGTGCTAGTGATGGGACTAGCGGGAGGGCCGAAGGGCCCCTCCAAGAGACCCAGTACTTC. Its protein is CSASDGTSGRAEGPLQETQYF.

The J gene is TRBJ2-7, the V gene TRBV30, with TRBD1 identical over 9 bases. The CDR3 totals 14 residues. V dropped 4 bases and J dropped 7; count of bases not matched to a gene: 11. CDR1 is GTSNPN and CDR2 is SVGIG in the germline V gene (reference sequence). The CDR3 coding sequence is TGTGCCTGGACATGGGACAGGGATTCTCTTGAGCAGTACTTC. Translating gives CAWTWDRDSLEQYF.

The CDR3 is CASSQDQASYQETQYF. DNA of the CDR3: TGTGCCAGCAGCCAAGACCAAGCTAGCTACCAAGAGACCCAGTACTTC. V is TRBV3-1 (or the pseudogene TRBV3-2) and J is TRBJ2-5; possible D gene TRBD2, 5 bases. Germline V lookup: CDR1 LGHDT, CDR2 YNNKEL (reference sequence). The CDR3 has 16 amino acids. The germline V and J ends were trimmed by 0 bases and 0 bases, with 11 bases remaining between them.

J is TRBJ2-7 and V is TRBV27, with D perhaps given as TRBD1 or TRBD2 (5 bases each). Per germline, CDR1 MNHEY and CDR2 SMNVEV (reference sequence). This CDR3 comprises 14 residues. The V end was cut by 1 base, the J end by 4 bases, with 11 bases between. In DNA form, the CDR3 reads TGTGCCAGCAGTTTATGGGACGGCCAATACGAGCAGTACTTC. Translated: CASSLWDGQYEQYF.

The CDR3 spells CASSPGTSATYEQYF. For the CDR3, the DNA is TGTGCCAGCAGCCCGGGGACTAGCGCCACCTACGAGCAGTACTTC. V is TRBV5-4 and J is TRBJ2-7, with 10 bases matching TRBD2. Germline lookup yields CDR1 SGHNT and CDR2 YYREEE (reference sequence). The CDR3 has 15 amino acids. V dropped 4 bases and J dropped 2; count of bases not matched to a gene: 6.

The chain couples TRBV3-1 (or the pseudogene TRBV3-2) to TRBJ2-7; D is ambiguous. V was shortened by 0 bases and J by 5 bases, with 2 bases between the two germline ends. CDR3 size: 11 residues. Looked up from germline, CDR1 is LGHDT and CDR2 is YNNKEL (reference sequence). The CDR3 is CASSQEHEQYF. CDR3 DNA sequence: TGTGCCAGCAGCCAAGAGCACGAGCAGTACTTC.

The chain joins TRBV6-5 to TRBJ2-7; D not certain. Germline loops: CDR1 MNHEY, CDR2 SVGAGI. V lost 0 bases and J 2 bases, leaving 14 bases between the germline ends. This CDR3 is 16 amino acids long. CDR3: CASSYSTAGPAYEQYF. Here the CDR3 DNA reads TGTGCCAGCAGTTACTCGACGGCAGGTCCAGCCTACGAGCAGTACTTC.

This rearrangement joins TRBV19 to TRBJ2-1; possibly TRBD2 for D (6 bases). Germline V lookup: CDR1 LNHDA, CDR2 SQIVND (reference sequence). The ends were cut back, 3 bases at V and 1 base at J, with 13 bases in the middle. This CDR3 has 16 amino acids. For the CDR3, the DNA is TGTGCCAGTAGTATCCGGGAGCGGGTTTCCTACAATGAGCAGTTCTTC. Protein product: CASSIRERVSYNEQFF.

The genes are TRBV7-2 and TRBJ1-2, with TRBD1 matching 10 bases. Looked up from germline, CDR1 is SGHTA and CDR2 is FQGNSA. Unmatched junction bases numbered 10, after V lost 5 bases and J lost 4 bases. This CDR3 is 16 amino acids long. DNA of the CDR3: TGTGCCAGCAGCCCGCGAACCGGGGACAGGGGCTATGGCTACACCTTC. It yields the protein CASSPRTGDRGYGYTF.

The V and J genes are TRBV6-5 and TRBJ2-1; the D gene is possibly TRBD2 (6 bases). The CDR3 covers 10 residues. From germline, CDR1 is MNHEY and CDR2 SVGAGI. The V gene lost 8 bases and the J gene lost 10 bases, with 9 bases spanning the gap. The CDR3 sequence is CASQAGEQFF. The CDR3 bases are TGTGCCAGCCAGGCGGGAGAGCAGTTCTTC.

The CDR3 sequence is CASRRDRAYEQYF. In nucleotides, the CDR3 is TGTGCCAGCAGAAGGGACAGGGCCTACGAGCAGTACTTC. The chain links TRBV6-5 to TRBJ2-7; 9 nucleotides align to TRBD1. This CDR3 is built from 13 residues. Germline V gene lookup returns CDR1 MNHEY and CDR2 SVGAGI. V gave up 6 bases and J gave up 2 bases; unmatched junction bases: 2.

Of note for this clone: The same CDR3 arises from other DNA sequences in this sample as well. The chain links TRBV7-2 to TRBJ1-4; the match to TRBD1 covers 9 bases. V lost 5 bases to trimming and J lost 6 bases; unmatched junction nucleotides: 4. There are 14 residues in the CDR3. The V gene's germline CDR1 is SGHTA and CDR2 FQGNSA. The CDR3 loop reads CASSRDRGDEKLFF. The CDR3 DNA reads as TGTGCCAGCAGCCGTGACAGGGGGGATGAAAAACTGTTTTTT.

The CDR3 here is CASSLDGPGLDTEAFF. The CDR3 DNA follows: TGTGCCAGCAGCTTAGACGGCCCGGGCTTGGACACTGAAGCTTTCTTT. This chain joins TRBV11-2 and TRBJ1-1, with no clear D. Trimming took 0 bases from V and 3 from J, leaving 14 bases between them. CDR1 is SGHAT, CDR2 FQNNGV, per germline. The CDR3 runs 16 residues.

V usage is TRBV24-1 and J usage is TRBJ2-1; D is uncertain. Germline V gene sequence: CDR1 KGHDR, CDR2 SFDVKD. V lost 2 bases and J 8 bases, leaving 3 bases between the germline ends. The CDR3 is 11 amino acids. This CDR3 reads CATSDYYEQFF. The CDR3 DNA follows: TGTGCCACCAGTGATTACTATGAGCAGTTCTTC.

The V and J genes are TRBV27 and TRBJ1-1, with TRBD1 as a possible D gene (5 bases). V lost 3 bases, J lost 1 base, and 12 bases lay in between. In germline, CDR1 is MNHEY, CDR2 SMNVEV (reference sequence). This CDR3 contains 15 residues. CDR3 in amino acids: CASSFGGAGNTEAFF. For the CDR3, the DNA is TGTGCCAGCAGTTTCGGGGGTGCTGGGAACACTGAAGCTTTCTTT.

The chain joins TRBV6-5 to TRBJ2-7; 9 bases fit TRBD1. The CDR3 is made up of 14 amino acids. Trimming at V came to 8 bases and at J to 2 bases, leaving 7 bases not matched to a gene. In germline, CDR1 is MNHEY, CDR2 SVGAGI. CDR3 sequence: CASCPGQGPYEQYF. The CDR3 DNA reads TGTGCCAGCTGTCCGGGACAGGGCCCCTACGAGCAGTACTTC.

The rearrangement joins TRBV6-5 to TRBJ2-3; TRBD2 agrees at 8 bases. With 5 bases clipped from V and 5 bases from J, the junction kept 9 bases outside the gene matches. Germline assignment: CDR1 MNHEY and CDR2 SVGAGI. There are 15 residues in the CDR3. CDR3 DNA: TGTGCCAGCAGTCTACAAGCGGGAGTTATAGATACGCAGTATTTT. It is translated as CASSLQAGVIDTQYF.

The chain recombines TRBV7-9 with TRBJ1-4; D may be TRBD1 (6 bases). The V end was cut by 3 bases, the J end by 7 bases, with 12 bases between. Germline V gene data show CDR1 as SEHNR and CDR2 as FQNEAQ (reference sequence). The CDR3 consists of 14 residues. This chain's CDR3 is CASSLRTGSEKLFF. In DNA form, the CDR3 reads TGTGCCAGCAGCTTGCGTACAGGGAGTGAAAAACTGTTTTTT. Combining the CDR3 with reference TRBV7-9 and TRBJ1-4 gives the whole variable domain DTGVSQNPRHKITKRGQNVTFRCDPISEHNRLYWYRQTLGQGPEFLTYFQNEAQLEKSRLLSDRFSAERPKGSFSTLEIQRTEQGDSAMYLCASSLRTGSEKLFFGSGTQLSVL.

The chain joins TRBV18 to TRBJ1-6; a possible D gene is TRBD1 (5 bases). Germline CDR1 reads KGHSH; CDR2 reads LQKENI. V dropped 3 bases and J dropped 9 bases, with 18 bases sitting between them. The CDR3 covers 16 residues. The CDR3 DNA reads as TGTGCCAGCTCACCGATCGGACTTGGGGGGTTTTCACCCCTCCACTTT. Its translation is CASSPIGLGGFSPLHF.

The V and J genes are TRBV19 and TRBJ2-7; D is ambiguous. In germline, CDR1 is LNHDA, CDR2 SQIVND (reference sequence). Trimming took off 3 bases at V and 0 bases at J, with 12 bases between the two ends. The CDR3 extends over 15 amino acids. CDR3 protein: CASSMKRHLSYEQYF. The CDR3 nucleotides read TGTGCCAGTAGTATGAAGCGACACCTCTCCTACGAGCAGTACTTC.

This clone was detected once. The chain uses TRBV6-5 and TRBJ1-2, with TRBD1 matching 7 bases. Germline V lookup: CDR1 MNHEY, CDR2 SVGAGI. With 6 bases clipped from V and 2 bases from J, the junction kept 3 bases outside the gene matches. The CDR3 loop spans 13 amino acids. CDR3 nucleotide sequence: TGTGCCAGCAGATTACAGGGGAACTATGGCTACACCTTC. This translates into CASRLQGNYGYTF.